This is a list of T cell receptor beta chains from one sample in a study of Ad26.COV2.S vaccination and SARS-CoV-2 variants. Data came from immunoSEQ multiplex PCR; TCRdb stores just in-frame clones and leaves some out. In the table there are some 290,000 clones, about 82% of which are singletons. This specimen was peripheral blood, taken in a trial of Ad26.COV2.S vaccine versus placebo. The source is a person between 18 and 60 years old who received the Ad26.COV2.S COVID-19 vaccine or a placebo. Both conserved end residues are part of each CDR3. D genes are given only for firm matches. The size entry is marked missing in some rows and otherwise reads once, few, many or a size class.

TRBD1	.	TRBV5-1	TRBJ1-2	TGCGCCAGCAGCTTGGAGGGGACAGGGGACGTACATGACTATGGCTACACCTTC	CASSLEGTGDVHDYGYTF
.	.	TRBV7-2	TRBJ1-3	TGTGCCAGCAGCCCAAGCTCTTCTACAGGAAACACCATATATTTT	CASSPSSSTGNTIYF
.	.	TRBV25-1	TRBJ2-7	TGTGCCAGCAGTGAATCGGCAGTCCGCTCCTACGAGCAGTACTTC	CASSESAVRSYEQYF
.	.	TRBV10-3	TRBJ1-1	TGTGCCATCAGTCTTACACAGGGAGACACTGAAGCTTTCTTT	CAISLTQGDTEAFF
TRBD2	.	TRBV30	TRBJ2-2	TGTGCCTGGAGTAGGCTAGCGGCTAACACCGGGGAGCTGTTTTTT	CAWSRLAANTGELFF
.	.	TRBV18	TRBJ1-2	TGTGCCAGCTCAGATAATATTCGCTACACCTTC	CASSDNIRYTF
.	.	TRBV7-9	TRBJ1-2	TGTGCCAGCAGCTCGAGAAAAGAAAACCCTGGCTACACCTTC	CASSSRKENPGYTF
.	.	TRBV15	TRBJ1-5	TGTGCCACCAGCGGCGGGGGCAGAAATCAGCCCCAGCATTTT	CATSGGGRNQPQHF
.	.	TRBV6-1	TRBJ1-2	TGTGCCAGCAGTGAGACGGGGAACTATGGCTACACCTTC	CASSETGNYGYTF
TRBD1	.	TRBV10-1	TRBJ1-1	TGCGCCAGCAGTGATCATGGGACAGGCAATCTGAACACTGAAGCTTTCTTT	CASSDHGTGNLNTEAFF
.	few	TRBV24-1	TRBJ1-2	TGTGCCACCAGTGATTGGTGGGGGGGCTACACCTTC	CATSDWWGGYTF
TRBD1	.	TRBV7-9	TRBJ1-4	TGTGCCAGCAGCCGCCTAGTGGGACAGCCAAATGAAAAACTGTTTTTT	CASSRLVGQPNEKLFF
.	.	TRBV20-1	TRBJ1-1	TGCAGTGCTAGTCGTAACACTGAAGCTTTCTTT	CSASRNTEAFF
.	.	TRBV5-6	TRBJ1-5	TGTGCCAGCAGCTTCTCGGATCAGCCCCAGCATTTT	CASSFSDQPQHF
.	few	TRBV12-3/TRBV12-4	TRBJ2-7	TGTGCCAGCAGTCTCGGACTCCCCTACGAGCAGTACTTC	CASSLGLPYEQYF
.	.	TRBV3-1/TRBV3-2	TRBJ2-7	TGTGCCAGCAGCCAAGCCGATTACAGGGAATCCCCCCACAACTACGAGCAGTACTTC	CASSQADYRESPHNYEQYF
.	.	TRBV19	TRBJ1-2	TGTGCCAGTAGGACAGATCATGGCTACACCTTC	CASRTDHGYTF
TRBD1	.	TRBV5-6	TRBJ2-2	TGTGCCAGCAGCTTTTTGGACAGGGACTACACCGGGGAGCTGTTTTTT	CASSFLDRDYTGELFF
.	.	TRBV5-5	TRBJ2-4	TGTGCCAGCAGCAATGTAGCCAAAAACATTCAGTACTTC	CASSNVAKNIQYF
.	.	TRBV5-4	TRBJ2-1	TGTGCCAGCAGCTTGGGGGGGGAGAATTACAATGAGCAGTTCTTC	CASSLGGENYNEQFF
.	.	TRBV19	TRBJ1-1	TGTGCCAGTAGCCCAGGAACTTTGAACACTGAAGCTTTCTTT	CASSPGTLNTEAFF
TRBD1	.	TRBV6-5	TRBJ1-2	TGTGCGATCCGGGACAGAAATTATGGCTACACCTTC	CAIRDRNYGYTF
.	few	TRBV19	TRBJ1-6	TGTGCCAGTAGTATCGGGACAAATTATAATTCACCCCTCCACTTT	CASSIGTNYNSPLHF
.	.	TRBV6-6	TRBJ1-1	TGTGCCAGCAGTTACGGGGACACCAACACTGAAGCTTTCTTT	CASSYGDTNTEAFF
TRBD1	.	TRBV10-3	TRBJ2-1	TGTGCCATCAGTGAGTCGGGACAGGCTCGCTCCTACAATGAGCAGTTCTTC	CAISESGQARSYNEQFF
.	.	TRBV5-6	TRBJ2-5	TGTGCCAGCAGCTTGGGCGGACCAGGTTGGGAGACCCAGTACTTC	CASSLGGPGWETQYF
.	few	TRBV28	TRBJ2-7	TGTGCCAGCAGTTTAGCAGGGCCCGACTACGAGCAGTACTTC	CASSLAGPDYEQYF
.	.	TRBV2	TRBJ1-2	TGTGCCAGCAGGGACCAGGGACGTAACTATGGCTACACCTTC	CASRDQGRNYGYTF
.	.	TRBV27	TRBJ2-2	TGTGCCAGCAGTTTATTGGGGGGTACCGGGGAGCTGTTTTTT	CASSLLGGTGELFF
.	.	TRBV16	TRBJ1-4	TGTGCCAGCAGCCCCCCGAGGACCAATGAAAAACTGTTTTTT	CASSPPRTNEKLFF
.	.	TRBV7-2	TRBJ1-1	TGTGCCAGCAGCGGGAGACGGATTAGGGGGACTGAAGCTTTCTTT	CASSGRRIRGTEAFF
.	once	TRBV6-1	TRBJ2-7	TGTGCCAGCAGTGAAAAAGGAGGGGTAAAGAGCTCCTACGAGCAGTACTTC	CASSEKGGVKSSYEQYF
.	.	TRBV6-5	TRBJ1-4	TGTGCCAGCAGTTACTCTCAGGGTTGGGCTAATGAAAAACTGTTTTTT	CASSYSQGWANEKLFF
.	few	TRBV6-2/TRBV6-3	TRBJ2-1	TGTGCCAGCAGCCTTCGACAGGAGGCGGGCGATGAGCAGTTCTTC	CASSLRQEAGDEQFF
.	.	TRBV6-5	TRBJ2-3	TGTGCCAGCATCCTATCCAGGGGTCCTACGCAGTATTTT	CASILSRGPTQYF
.	once	TRBV27	TRBJ1-2	TGTGCCAGCAGTTCCCTAGACGGCACACCAGGCTACACCTTC	CASSSLDGTPGYTF
.	once	TRBV4-3	TRBJ1-6	TGCGCCAGCAGTCAGGGTTTAGAATCACCCCTCCACTTT	CASSQGLESPLHF
TRBD1	.	TRBV2	TRBJ1-6	TGTGCCAGCAGTCCAGGGGGTAGGTCACCCCTCCACTTT	CASSPGGRSPLHF
TRBD1	.	TRBV6-6	TRBJ1-6	TGTGCCAGCAGTCGGCTCTGGACAGGGGAGGTTACTCCACCCCTCCACTTT	CASSRLWTGEVTPPLHF
TRBD1	.	TRBV2	TRBJ1-3	TGTGCCAGCAGATGGACAGGGGTAGTTGGAAACACCATATATTTT	CASRWTGVVGNTIYF
.	.	TRBV14	TRBJ2-7	TGTGCCAGCAGCCAATGGGGGGCCAGCTCCTACGAGCAGTACTTC	CASSQWGASSYEQYF
TRBD2	.	TRBV11-2	TRBJ2-3	TGTGCCAGCAGCTTATGGGGGGGGTCAGATACGCAGTATTTT	CASSLWGGSDTQYF
.	.	TRBV9	TRBJ1-6	TGTGCCAGCAGCCGGCAGACTACTACGAGGGGATTACCCAATTCACCCCTCCACTTT	CASSRQTTTRGLPNSPLHF
.	.	TRBV27	TRBJ2-7	TGTGCCAGCAGTTTATTCGGCATCAGCGCAGGCGTTGGATACGAGCAGTACTTC	CASSLFGISAGVGYEQYF
TRBD1	.	TRBV7-9	TRBJ2-5	TGTGCCAGCAGACCGACAGGGGTGAAAGAGACCCAGTACTTC	CASRPTGVKETQYF
TRBD1	.	TRBV19	TRBJ1-4	TGTGCCAGTCGGACAGGTTCAACTAATGAAAAACTGTTTTTT	CASRTGSTNEKLFF
.	few	TRBV7-9	TRBJ1-6	TGTGCCAGCAGCTTAAGGACAGATAATTCACCCCTCCACTTT	CASSLRTDNSPLHF
.	few	TRBV18	TRBJ2-3	TGTGCCAGCTCCGAGGCAGATACGCAGTATTTT	CASSEADTQYF
.	.	TRBV5-1	TRBJ2-3	TGCGCCAGCAGCATTAGTACCCTCTTCACCGGTACGCAGTATTTT	CASSISTLFTGTQYF
.	.	TRBV6-5	TRBJ2-3	TGTGCCAGCGGAGGGGGCGTAGATACGCAGTATTTT	CASGGGVDTQYF